The 20 T cell receptor beta chains given below trace back to one sample, sequenced in a study of blood T cell repertoires in COVID-19. Assay: immunoSEQ multiplex PCR; the TCRdb copy retains only in-frame clones and omits some. The sample gives about 100,000 clones, about 83% of which show up once; roughly 2.1% is in the top ten. The source material was peripheral blood. These receptors came from a man aged 65 to 85 with active or convalescent COVID-19.

The rearrangement links TRBV14 to TRBJ2-7; 9 bases agree with TRBD1. The length of the CDR3 is 16 residues. Germline values: CDR1 SGHDN, CDR2 FVKESK. Trimming at V came to 4 bases and at J to 2 bases, leaving 9 bases not matched to a gene. The CDR3 coding sequence is TGTGCCAGCAGCCGCCGTCCGGGACAGGGCACCTACGAGCAGTACTTC. Its translation: CASSRRPGQGTYEQYF.

This clone was detected once. The chain uses TRBV12-3 or TRBV12-4 and TRBJ2-1; 9 positions agree with TRBD2. This CDR3 comprises 12 residues. V shed 6 bases, J shed 13 bases, and the junction held 7 bases outside the gene matches. For the CDR3, the DNA is TGTGCCAGCAGAAATAGCGGGGGTCAACAGTTCTTC. It translates to CASRNSGGQQFF.

The chain has TRBV27 and TRBJ1-2, with TRBD1 identical over 9 bases. The CDR3 loop spans 16 amino acids. V shed 6 bases and J 3 bases; nucleotides not matched to a gene: 11. Per the germline V gene, CDR1 is MNHEY and CDR2 is SMNVEV (reference sequence). CDR3 DNA sequence: TGTGCCAGCAGCCGAACCGGGACAGGGATTTACTATGGCTACACCTTC. Translation: CASSRTGTGIYYGYTF.

This clone was seen more than once but under ten times. The chain employs TRBV28 and TRBJ1-5, with TRBD1 matching over 10 bases. Germline CDR1 and CDR2: MDHEN and SYDVKM. V lost 3 bases, J lost 6 bases, and 11 bases stayed unmatched. This CDR3 has 17 amino acids. CDR3 nucleotides: TGTGCCAGCAGTTTGAATTGGGACAGGGGAGGAGGTCAGCCCCAGCATTTT. Translation gives CASSLNWDRGGGQPQHF. The full variable domain, completed using reference TRBV28 and TRBJ1-5, is DVKVTQSSRYLVKRTGEKVFLECVQDMDHENMFWYRQDPGLGLRLIYFSYDVKMKEKGDIPEGYSVSREKKERFSLILESASTNQTSMYLCASSLNWDRGGGQPQHFGDGTRLSIL.

The chain is built from TRBV20-1 and TRBJ2-7; no clear D. The germline V gene has CDR1 DFQATT and CDR2 SNEGSKA (reference sequence). This CDR3 has 12 amino acids. The ends were cut back, 3 bases at V and 0 bases at J, with 6 bases in the middle. The CDR3 reads CSASSLSYEQYF. The CDR3 bases are TGCAGTGCTAGTTCTCTCTCCTACGAGCAGTACTTC.

The rearrangement links TRBV19 to TRBJ1-3; possible D gene TRBD1, 6 bases. CDR3 length: 14 residues. Germline assignment: CDR1 LNHDA and CDR2 SQIVND (reference sequence). The V end lost 3 bases, the J end lost 3 bases, and 9 bases lay between the germline ends. The CDR3 is CASSIADSGNTIYF. The CDR3 bases are TGTGCCAGTAGTATCGCGGACAGTGGAAACACCATATATTTT.

CDR3 sequence (DNA): TGTGCCAGCAAGGCAGGTGGTTATAATTCACCCCTCCACTTT. Translation: CASKAGGYNSPLHF. The chain has TRBV6-5 and TRBJ1-6; unclear D gene. The CDR3 is 14 amino acids. Germline V gives CDR1 MNHEY, CDR2 SVGAGI. Trimming removed 7 bases from V and 4 bases from J, with 11 bases in between.

The chain combines TRBV2 with TRBJ2-3; tentative D call: TRBD2 (7 bases). The CDR3 is 13 residues long. V lost 6 bases and J 3 bases, leaving 10 bases between the germline ends. Germline V gene sequence: CDR1 SNHLY, CDR2 FYNNEI. The CDR3 is CASRGGATDTQYF. The CDR3 region has the DNA TGTGCCAGCAGGGGGGGGGCGACAGATACGCAGTATTTT.

This chain connects TRBV6-2 or TRBV6-3 to TRBJ1-1; TRBD1 matches 9 bases. Per germline, CDR1 MNHEY and CDR2 SVGEGT. Trimming cost V 6 bases and J 5 bases; bases outside gene matches: 13. The CDR3 consists of 16 residues. CDR3 nucleotides: TGTGCCAGCAGCTCTACCGGGACAGGGATTTGGACTGAAGCTTTCTTT. Translated: CASSSTGTGIWTEAFF.

The gene calls are TRBV5-1 and TRBJ1-5; D remains unclear. Trimming stripped 0 bases from V and 0 bases from J, with 7 bases between. CDR1 and CDR2 from the germline V gene are SGHRS and YFSETQ. This CDR3 is 15 amino acids long. The CDR3 coding sequence is TGCGCCAGCAGCTTGGGTCAGTATAGCAATCAGCCCCAGCATTTT. Translation: CASSLGQYSNQPQHF.

This clone was counted only a few times. The chain couples TRBV4-2 to TRBJ1-1, with unresolved D. CDR3 length: 15 residues. Germline CDR1 is LGHNA and CDR2 is YNFKEQ. The V end was cut by 3 bases, the J end by 4 bases, with 15 bases between. The CDR3 region has the DNA TGTGCCAGCAGCCAGTTCGAGCGGGGTGGCACTGAAGCTTTCTTT. Translating gives CASSQFERGGTEAFF.

This chain links TRBV24-1 with TRBJ2-1, with a weak D call TRBD1 (6 bases). The CDR3 loop spans 13 amino acids. V was trimmed by 8 bases and J by 5 bases, leaving 12 bases between them. The germline gives CDR1 KGHDR, CDR2 SFDVKD. The CDR3 protein is CATTGTSDNEQFF. CDR3 bases: TGTGCCACCACGGGGACATCGGACAATGAGCAGTTCTTC.

This clone appeared once. The V and J genes are TRBV24-1 and TRBJ1-1; D not certain. Trimming took 8 bases from V and 2 from J, leaving 11 bases between them. Germline CDR1 KGHDR, CDR2 SFDVKD. The length of the CDR3 is 13 residues. In DNA, the CDR3 is TGTGCCACCAAAAGCGGCACCAACACTGAAGCTTTCTTT. The encoded protein is CATKSGTNTEAFF.

J is TRBJ1-5 and V is TRBV5-1, with 8 nucleotides matching TRBD1. J lost 5 bases, V lost 1 base, and 2 bases had no gene match. In germline, CDR1 is SGHRS, CDR2 YFSETQ. This CDR3 contains 14 residues. As DNA, the CDR3 is TGCGCCAGCAGCTTGACAGGGGGTGATCAGCCCCAGCATTTT. Protein: CASSLTGGDQPQHF.

This rearrangement joins TRBV6-2 or TRBV6-3 to TRBJ1-6, with D maybe TRBD1 (5 bases). V was trimmed by 2 bases and J by 6 bases, leaving 8 bases between them. Germline V gene lookup returns CDR1 MNHEY and CDR2 SVGEGT. CDR3 size: 14 residues. DNA of the CDR3: TGTGCCAGCAGTTACGGGGGGGGTAATTCACCCCTCCACTTT. This sequence encodes CASSYGGGNSPLHF.

This clone has just a few counts. V is TRBV30 and J is TRBJ2-7, with 7 bases fitting TRBD1. V dropped 3 bases and J dropped 5; count of bases not matched to a gene: 13. The CDR3 is 15 residues long. Per germline, CDR1 GTSNPN and CDR2 SVGIG (reference sequence). The CDR3 DNA is TGTGCCTGGAGACAGCCGGGCAGGGGGTTCGACGAGCAGTACTTC. Amino acids: CAWRQPGRGFDEQYF.

The chain is built from TRBV7-2 and TRBJ2-3; D is unclear. The CDR3 covers 13 residues. Germline CDR1 SGHTA, CDR2 FQGNSA. V was cut by 1 base and J by 6 bases, with 8 bases left in between. CDR3 protein: CASSLDRMDTQYF. The CDR3 nucleotides read TGTGCCAGCAGCTTAGATAGAATGGATACGCAGTATTTT.

This clone was picked up a small number of times. V gene TRBV6-2 or TRBV6-3 combines with J gene TRBJ1-5; D may be TRBD1 (6 bases). Germline CDR1 is MNHEY and CDR2 is SVGEGT. The CDR3 loop spans 16 amino acids. Trimming left V 2 bases short and J 1 base short, with 12 bases between. The DNA of the CDR3 is TGTGCCAGCAGTTACGGTAAGGGGGTCAGCAATCAGCCCCAGCATTTT. Amino acid sequence: CASSYGKGVSNQPQHF.

This chain connects TRBV2 to TRBJ1-5; D possibly corresponds to TRBD1 (6 bases). Looked up from germline, CDR1 is SNHLY and CDR2 is FYNNEI. V was trimmed by 7 bases and J by 6 bases, leaving 13 bases between them. CDR3 length equals 13 residues. CDR3 protein: CASTPGEGQPQHF. DNA for the CDR3: TGTGCCAGCACCCCAGGGGAAGGTCAGCCCCAGCATTTT.

This clone is a singleton in its sample. The chain combines TRBV2 with TRBJ2-1; weak D call: TRBD2 (7 bases). V was pared by 0 bases and J by 9 bases, with 15 bases between. The CDR3 loop spans 15 amino acids. Germline CDR1 is SNHLY and CDR2 is FYNNEI. The chain's CDR3 is CASSEAAGGGTEQFF. Written as DNA, the CDR3 is TGTGCCAGCAGTGAAGCGGCCGGCGGGGGCACTGAGCAGTTCTTC.